This TCR beta chain was recorded in a study of human T cells and chemical hapten exposure. Across the study: In the sensitization step, 2% DPC was placed on roughly 2 cm by roughly 2 cm of upper inner arm skin. Diagnoses of alopecia areata, totalis or universalis occurred in mostly female patients. Patch testing was performed with 0.01% DPC on the upper back, with reading at 6 days.

V lost 2 bases and J lost 2; bases outside the gene matches: 11. This CDR3 spans 17 amino acids. CDR1 and CDR2 from the germline V gene are MNHNY and SVGAGI (reference sequence). The library put unique molecular identifiers onto individual cDNA molecules. TCRdb itself ran the RACE reads through MiXCR, one entry per CDR3 protein. The data show fewer than 85,000 distinct CDR3 sequences, 11% seen once. Time point noted: patch test 2, 6 weeks after DPC sensitization. The treatment was: therapeutic diphenylcyclopropenone sensitization with weekly scalp DPC. This sequence originates from a man younger than 35 with alopecia areata. Some clones in this sample may be carry-over from other donors' samples. This sample comprised whole blood, obtained in connection with sensitization to the hapten diphenylcyclopropenone (DPC). The chain combines TRBV6-6 with TRBJ2-7; 8 bases map to TRBD2. CDR3 region: CASSYRLQWRGAYEQYF. Written as DNA, the CDR3 is TGTGCCAGCAGTTACCGCCTCCAATGGCGGGGGGCCTACGAGCAGTACTTC.